These 11 T cell receptor beta chains share one sample of origin, sequenced in a study of lymphopenia after photon versus proton radiotherapy. The protocol was immunoSEQ multiplex PCR, while the TCRdb copy is restricted to in-frame clones and leaves out a portion. The table records around 19,000 clones, roughly 90% of them present only once. Sequenced material: peripheral blood, taken from a patient treated with photon-based radiotherapy. The origin of the receptors is a middle-aged woman with cholangiocarcinoma.

V gene TRBV10-3 combines with J gene TRBJ1-6, with D possibly TRBD1 on 5 matching bases. The CDR3 is 13 amino acids. The germline V gene has CDR1 ENHRY and CDR2 SYGVKD. V was cut by 7 bases and J by 7 bases, with 11 bases left in between. In DNA, the CDR3 is TGTGCCATCACCGGACAAGAGAATTCACCCCTCCACTTT. Residues: CAITGQENSPLHF.

This chain uses TRBV5-1 with TRBJ1-1; D gene unclear. Trimming left V 3 bases short and J 0 bases short, with 9 bases between. CDR3 length equals 14 residues. Germline V gene sequence: CDR1 SGHRS, CDR2 YFSETQ. The CDR3 region is CASSSGNVNTEAFF. The CDR3 DNA sequence: TGCGCCAGCAGCTCCGGAAACGTGAACACTGAAGCTTTCTTT. The full variable domain, in which reference TRBV5-1 and TRBJ1-1 provide the parts outside the CDR3, is KAGVTQTPRYLIKTRGQQVTLSCSPISGHRSVSWYQQTPGQGLQFLFEYFSETQRNKGNFPGRFSGRQFSNSRSEMNVSTLELGDSALYLCASSSGNVNTEAFFGQGTRLTVV.

The chain carries TRBV6-1 and TRBJ1-1; 7 positions agree with TRBD1. The V and J ends lost 6 bases and 1 base, in that order; junction bases with no gene match: 5. There are 14 residues in the CDR3. Germline V gene lookup returns CDR1 MNHNS and CDR2 SASEGT. The CDR3 loop is CASRPRGPNTEAFF. The CDR3, as DNA: TGTGCCAGCAGGCCTAGGGGGCCGAACACTGAAGCTTTCTTT.

V gene TRBV6-5 combines with J gene TRBJ2-5; TRBD2 matches at 10 bases. The germline gives CDR1 MNHEY, CDR2 SVGAGI. This CDR3 comprises 15 residues. With V trimmed by 4 bases and J by 4 bases, 6 bases remained unmatched. The CDR3 sequence is CASSSRTSGIETQYF. CDR3 in DNA: TGTGCCAGCAGTTCCCGGACTAGCGGAATAGAGACCCAGTACTTC.

This clone was observed a single time. The chain employs TRBV28 and TRBJ2-7, with 8 bases aligning to TRBD1. The CDR3 contains 18 residues. CDR1 and CDR2 from the germline V gene are MDHEN and SYDVKM. V gave up 2 bases and J gave up 2 bases; unmatched junction bases: 14. CDR3 nucleotide sequence: TGTGCCAGCAGTTTACGTCCTCCCATCCAGGGGGCCCCCTACGAGCAGTACTTC. It specifies CASSLRPPIQGAPYEQYF.

The CDR3 sequence is CASSLELPNTEAFF. Written as DNA, the CDR3 is TGTGCCAGCAGCTTAGAACTCCCGAACACTGAAGCTTTCTTT. The gene calls are TRBV7-2 and TRBJ1-1; D ambiguous. CDR1 is SGHTA, CDR2 FQGNSA, per germline. The CDR3 runs 14 residues. V was pared by 1 base and J by 1 base, with 7 bases between.

This clone was observed once. CDR3 DNA: TGTGCCAGCAGTGAGGTTCAGGGGAATAACATTCAGTACTTC. As protein: CASSEVQGNNIQYF. The rearrangement joins TRBV6-1 to TRBJ2-4; possibly TRBD1 for D (6 bases). CDR3 length equals 14 residues. CDR1 and CDR2 (germline): MNHNS, SASEGT. V was pared by 3 bases and J by 7 bases, with 13 bases between.

The CDR3 region is CASSSEWAGSSYEQYF. The CDR3 DNA is TGTGCCAGCAGTTCAGAGTGGGCGGGAAGCTCCTACGAGCAGTACTTC. The J gene is TRBJ2-7, the V gene TRBV6-5; D might be TRBD2 (6 bases). V was shortened by 4 bases and J by 0 bases, with 16 bases between the two germline ends. The CDR3 consists of 16 residues. Germline V lookup: CDR1 MNHEY, CDR2 SVGAGI.

The rearrangement joins TRBV7-8 to TRBJ2-1; the D is unclear. Trimming took off 5 bases at V and 3 bases at J, with 14 bases between the two ends. Germline V lookup: CDR1 SGHVS, CDR2 FQNEAQ. CDR3 size: 15 residues. The CDR3 coding sequence is TGTGCCAGCAGCATTACTCAAGGTAACTACAATGAGCAGTTCTTC. It is translated as CASSITQGNYNEQFF. Drawing the rest from reference TRBV7-8 and TRBJ2-1, the complete variable domain is GAGVSQSPRYKVAKRGQDVALRCDPISGHVSLFWYQQALGQGPEFLTYFQNEAQLDKSGLPSDRFFAERPEGSVSTLKIQRTQQEDSAVYLCASSITQGNYNEQFFGPGTRLTVL.

The sample holds one count of this clone. The J gene is TRBJ1-1, the V gene TRBV14; the D is unclear. Germline V gene data show CDR1 as SGHDN and CDR2 as FVKESK. V was clipped by 0 bases and J by 8 bases, with 10 bases between them. The CDR3 totals 13 residues. CDR3 in amino acids: CASSQDPVREAFF. CDR3 bases: TGTGCCAGCAGCCAAGATCCTGTGCGGGAAGCTTTCTTT.

This sequence joins TRBV27 and TRBJ1-6; 7 bases match TRBD1. The CDR3 totals 14 residues. The V gene's germline CDR1 is MNHEY and CDR2 SMNVEV (reference sequence). Trimming at V came to 5 bases and at J to 7 bases, leaving 5 bases not matched to a gene. CDR3 sequence: CASSRQGVNSPLHF. Here the CDR3 DNA reads TGTGCCAGCAGTAGGCAGGGGGTAAATTCACCCCTCCACTTT.